A selection of T cell receptor beta chains follows, all from one sample in a study of cytomegalovirus exposure and HLA in healthy donors. This table comes from immunoSEQ multiplex PCR, and its TCRdb copy is limited to in-frame clones, with some not included. The top ten hold approximately 1.5% of the sample, which has over 100,000 clones, approximately 80% seen once. Input material: PBMCs. The receptors come from a female donor in good health and CMV-seronegative. The CDR3 runs from the conserved cysteine through the conserved F or W. D genes are given only for firm matches. For some rows the clone size is stated as once, few or many, or as a class when expanded; others skip it.

D gene: -
V gene: TRBV4-1
J gene: TRBJ2-5
clone size: -
CDR3 protein: CASSGRGPRTQYF
CDR3 DNA: TGCGCCAGCAGCGGGCGGGGTCCCAGGACCCAGTACTTC

D gene: TRBD2
V gene: TRBV29-1
J gene: TRBJ2-3
clone size: -
CDR3 protein: CSVEPGLAGTDTQYF
CDR3 DNA: TGCAGCGTTGAACCGGGACTAGCGGGGACGGATACGCAGTATTTT

D gene: TRBD2
V gene: TRBV9
J gene: TRBJ2-1
clone size: -
CDR3 protein: CASSVGLADYNEQFF
CDR3 DNA: TGTGCCAGCAGCGTAGGACTAGCGGACTACAATGAGCAGTTCTTC

D gene: -
V gene: TRBV6-5
J gene: TRBJ1-5
clone size: -
CDR3 protein: CASSYSLNSNQPQHF
CDR3 DNA: TGTGCCAGCAGTTACTCCTTAAATAGCAATCAGCCCCAGCATTTT

D gene: TRBD1
V gene: TRBV27
J gene: TRBJ1-1
clone size: -
CDR3 protein: CASSLSGGGGTEAFF
CDR3 DNA: TGTGCCAGCAGTCTGTCAGGGGGCGGGGGAACTGAAGCTTTCTTT

D gene: TRBD1
V gene: TRBV9
J gene: TRBJ1-3
clone size: -
CDR3 protein: CASSADRGSGNTIYF
CDR3 DNA: TGTGCCAGCAGCGCGGACAGGGGATCTGGAAACACCATATATTTT

D gene: -
V gene: TRBV4-1
J gene: TRBJ1-1
clone size: -
CDR3 protein: CASSQYEGGTEAFF
CDR3 DNA: TGCGCCAGCAGCCAGTATGAAGGGGGCACTGAAGCTTTCTTT

D gene: -
V gene: TRBV14
J gene: TRBJ2-2
clone size: -
CDR3 protein: CASSIQGYTGELFF
CDR3 DNA: TGTGCCAGCAGCATCCAGGGTTACACCGGGGAGCTGTTTTTT

D gene: -
V gene: TRBV7-9
J gene: TRBJ2-7
clone size: -
CDR3 protein: CASSPPGLVSYEQYF
CDR3 DNA: TGTGCCAGCAGCCCCCCGGGACTGGTCTCCTACGAGCAGTACTTC

D gene: -
V gene: TRBV19
J gene: TRBJ1-2
clone size: -
CDR3 protein: CASSKQEYGYTF
CDR3 DNA: TGTGCCAGTAGTAAACAGGAATATGGCTACACCTTC

D gene: TRBD2
V gene: TRBV29-1
J gene: TRBJ2-7
clone size: -
CDR3 protein: CSVGLEVYEQYF
CDR3 DNA: TGCAGCGTGGGACTAGAGGTCTACGAGCAGTACTTC

D gene: TRBD1
V gene: TRBV4-2
J gene: TRBJ1-2
clone size: -
CDR3 protein: CASSQENGQGDGYTF
CDR3 DNA: TGTGCCAGCAGCCAAGAAAATGGACAGGGGGATGGCTACACCTTC

D gene: TRBD1
V gene: TRBV9
J gene: TRBJ1-2
clone size: few
CDR3 protein: CASSVTGANYGYTF
CDR3 DNA: TGTGCCAGCAGCGTAACAGGGGCAAACTATGGCTACACCTTC

D gene: TRBD1
V gene: TRBV27
J gene: TRBJ1-2
clone size: -
CDR3 protein: CASSFRRQGDGYTF
CDR3 DNA: TGTGCCAGCAGTTTTAGGAGACAGGGGGATGGCTACACCTTC

D gene: -
V gene: TRBV5-1
J gene: TRBJ2-7
clone size: -
CDR3 protein: CASSLFGEQYF
CDR3 DNA: TGCGCCAGCAGCTTATTCGGCGAGCAGTACTTC

D gene: -
V gene: TRBV7-6
J gene: TRBJ2-7
clone size: -
CDR3 protein: CASSAGTYEQYF
CDR3 DNA: TGTGCCAGCAGCGCCGGGACTTACGAGCAGTACTTC

D gene: TRBD2
V gene: TRBV30
J gene: TRBJ2-7
clone size: -
CDR3 protein: CAWTTSGRVHEQYF
CDR3 DNA: TGTGCCTGGACCACTAGCGGGAGGGTCCACGAGCAGTACTTC

D gene: -
V gene: TRBV5-6
J gene: TRBJ2-7
clone size: -
CDR3 protein: CASSLIDSYEQYF
CDR3 DNA: TGTGCCAGCAGCCTAATAGACTCCTACGAGCAGTACTTC

D gene: -
V gene: TRBV5-6
J gene: TRBJ1-2
clone size: few
CDR3 protein: CASSRSGEHGYTF
CDR3 DNA: TGTGCCAGCAGTCGGTCCGGGGAACATGGCTACACCTTC

D gene: TRBD1
V gene: TRBV5-1
J gene: TRBJ1-5
clone size: -
CDR3 protein: CASSSRQGRNQPQHF
CDR3 DNA: TGCGCCAGCAGCTCACGACAGGGGCGAAATCAGCCCCAGCATTTT

D gene: -
V gene: TRBV5-1
J gene: TRBJ1-1
clone size: -
CDR3 protein: CASSPREFGEAFF
CDR3 DNA: TGCGCCAGCAGCCCCAGGGAATTTGGTGAAGCTTTCTTT

D gene: TRBD1
V gene: TRBV29-1
J gene: TRBJ2-1
clone size: -
CDR3 protein: CSGIRTGYNEQFF
CDR3 DNA: TGCAGCGGCATCCGGACAGGCTACAATGAGCAGTTCTTC

D gene: TRBD1
V gene: TRBV6-1
J gene: TRBJ2-7
clone size: -
CDR3 protein: CASSEAGARGTIYEQYF
CDR3 DNA: TGTGCCAGCAGTGAAGCGGGGGCCAGGGGGACCATCTACGAGCAGTACTTC

D gene: TRBD2
V gene: TRBV7-9
J gene: TRBJ2-1
clone size: -
CDR3 protein: CASSLIAGGGYEQFF
CDR3 DNA: TGTGCCAGCAGCTTAATAGCGGGAGGAGGATATGAGCAGTTCTTC

D gene: -
V gene: TRBV4-3
J gene: TRBJ2-7
clone size: -
CDR3 protein: CASSQEGRGYEQYF
CDR3 DNA: TGCGCCAGCAGCCAAGAGGGGCGGGGTTACGAGCAGTACTTC

D gene: -
V gene: TRBV4-1
J gene: TRBJ2-7
clone size: -
CDR3 protein: CASSPARTSSNYEQYF
CDR3 DNA: TGCGCCAGCAGCCCTGCGAGGACTTCTTCAAACTACGAGCAGTACTTC

D gene: TRBD1
V gene: TRBV7-2
J gene: TRBJ1-1
clone size: -
CDR3 protein: CASSLSEGAAFF
CDR3 DNA: TGTGCCAGCAGCTTATCGGAGGGGGCAGCTTTCTTT